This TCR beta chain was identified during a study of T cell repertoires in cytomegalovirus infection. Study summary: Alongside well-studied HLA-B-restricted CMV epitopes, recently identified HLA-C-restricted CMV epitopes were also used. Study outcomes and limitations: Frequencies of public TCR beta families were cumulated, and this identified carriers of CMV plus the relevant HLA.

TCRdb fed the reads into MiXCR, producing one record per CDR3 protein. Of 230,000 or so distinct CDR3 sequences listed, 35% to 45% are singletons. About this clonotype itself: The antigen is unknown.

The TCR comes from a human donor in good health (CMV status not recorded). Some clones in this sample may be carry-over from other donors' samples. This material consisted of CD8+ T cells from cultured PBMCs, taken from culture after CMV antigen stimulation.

CDR3 bases: TGTGCCAGCAGTTTAAGTAGGAGCGGGGAGCAGTACTTC. This codes for CASSLSRSGEQYF. This chain connects TRBV12-3 or TRBV12-4 to TRBJ2-7, with D perhaps TRBD2 (6 bases). This CDR3 spans 13 amino acids. V was pared by 2 bases and J by 7 bases, with 12 bases between.